This T cell receptor beta chain comes out of a study of blood T cell repertoires in COVID-19. Across the whole study: COVID-19 samples from acute and convalescent phases originated in the United States, Italy and Spain. PBMCs, B-cell-depleted T cells, or T cells were the source of the cDNA or gDNA that made up the material.

The CDR3 consists of 15 residues. Germline CDR1 is LNHDA and CDR2 is SQIVND (reference sequence). Authors' methods: Researchers report that nucleated cell counts were estimated from reference gene primer amplification. Assay: immunoSEQ multiplex PCR; the TCRdb copy retains only in-frame clones and omits some. D and trimming come from the DNA, and the V and J calls and clone size come from that table. The sample holds approximately 89,000 clones, more than 75% seen once. This clone was counted a few times. The junction departs from germline at one end; a sequencing error may be responsible. The sequenced sample consisted of peripheral blood. This clonotype was sampled from a woman aged 70 to 79 with acute or convalescent COVID-19. This rearrangement joins TRBV19 to TRBJ2-2; 12 bases fit TRBD1. CDR3 region: CATRGTGGAAGELFF. The CDR3, as DNA: TGCGCCACCCGCGGGACAGGGGGCGCGGCCGGGGAGCTGTTTTTT. Drawing the rest from reference TRBV19 and TRBJ2-2, the complete variable domain is DGGITQSPKYLFRKEGQNVTLSCEQNLNHDAMYWYRQDPGQGLRLIYYSQIVNDFQKGDIAEGYSVSREKKESFPLTVTSAQKNPTAFYLCATRGTGGAAGELFFGEGSRLTVL.